The sequence of this T cell receptor beta chain was determined in a study of naive and memory T cell subsets. The beta constant-region primer was an equimolar mix of two oligonucleotides covering TRBC1 and TRBC2. Ligated cDNA was amplified by four rounds of PCR with nested alpha and beta constant-region primers and SP2. TCRdb passed the UMI-ligation and nested PCR reads through MiXCR, listing each CDR3 protein once. The sample yields around 27,000 distinct CDR3 sequences, about 10% seen once. Sorting gates: effector memory CD45RA-CD27-, EMRA CD45RA+CD27-. What was sequenced was effector memory CD4+ T cells from blood. Subset in this sample: effector memory, CD45RA- CD27-. This TCR was recovered from a human donor in good health.

CDR3 sequence (DNA): TGTGCCAGCACTCTCGGGGGGAGGGATGAAAAACTGTTTTTT. Its translation: CASTLGGRDEKLFF. V is TRBV9 and J is TRBJ1-4; a weak D match, TRBD1 (5 bases). V lost 6 bases, J lost 6 bases, and 15 bases lay in between. This CDR3 is built from 14 residues. Germline V gene lookup returns CDR1 SGDLS and CDR2 YYNGEE.